Sequencing of this TCR beta chain was carried out in a study of Ad26.COV2.S vaccination and SARS-CoV-2 variants. Background on the study: The study gave Ad26.COV2.S intramuscularly, once or twice 56 days apart. Findings and limits, study-wide: For non-spike TCRs, breadth in vaccine recipients resembled that in placebo recipients.

Stated treatment: 15 to 20 received Ad26.COV2.S at low or high dose, single or two shots; about five received placebo; per-sample allocation not given. Following the first vaccine or placebo injection, samples were taken on day 63. Profiling relied on immunoSEQ multiplex PCR, and the TCRdb table lists in-frame clones only, not all of them. This table has a few hundred thousand clones, roughly 88% appearing once. This clone appeared a single time. What it binds is unknown. The same CDR3 arises from other DNA sequences in this sample as well. The V end lost 2 bases, the J end lost 4 bases, and 5 bases lay between the germline ends. The CDR3 spans 12 residues. The germline V gene encodes CDR1 MNHEY and CDR2 SVGEGT.

This sequence was found in a person between 18 and 65 years old who received the Ad26.COV2.S COVID-19 vaccine or a placebo. The specimen comprised peripheral blood, sampled in a trial of Ad26.COV2.S vaccine versus placebo. This chain connects TRBV6-2 or TRBV6-3 to TRBJ2-5; D is uncertain. The DNA for the CDR3 is TGTGCCAGCAGTTACCGCGGAGAGACCCAGTACTTC. As protein: CASSYRGETQYF.